These T cell receptor beta chains were read from a single sample in a study of shared clonotypes between healthy human individuals. Sequencing was performed with immunoSEQ multiplex PCR; in TCRdb, only in-frame clones are kept and a portion is missing. The sample lists about 1 million clones, more than 65% occurring once. Sequenced: memory CD4+ T cells sorted from blood. The source of these receptors is a man aged 18 to 29 in good health. Both conserved end residues are part of each CDR3. D genes are given only for firm matches. Only part of the rows carry a size: once, few, many, or a class if the clone is expanded.

v_gene	abundance	j_gene	d_gene	CDR3aa	CDR3nt
TRBV19	NA	TRBJ2-1	NA	CASSILPVDKYNEQFF	TGTGCCAGTAGTATACTTCCAGTGGACAAGTACAATGAGCAGTTCTTC
TRBV6-5	NA	TRBJ1-2	TRBD1	CASSHTGAEGYTF	TGTGCCAGCAGCCACACAGGGGCGGAAGGCTACACCTTC
TRBV18	few	TRBJ1-4	TRBD1	CASSPGTGGKSATNEKLFF	TGTGCCAGCTCACCCGGGACAGGGGGTAAATCGGCAACTAATGAAAAACTGTTTTTT
TRBV19	NA	TRBJ1-4	TRBD1	CASSIRTGPNEKLFF	TGTGCCAGTAGTATTAGGACAGGGCCGAATGAAAAACTGTTTTTT
TRBV11-3	NA	TRBJ2-1	TRBD1	CASSLGQGPWNEQFF	TGTGCCAGCAGCTTGGGACAGGGACCGTGGAATGAGCAGTTCTTC
TRBV28	NA	TRBJ2-3	NA	CASMLGGGASTDTQYF	TGTGCCAGCATGTTAGGTGGGGGGGCTAGTACAGATACGCAGTATTTT
TRBV10-3	NA	TRBJ1-4	NA	CAIRPTDSNEKLFF	TGTGCCATCAGACCGACGGATTCTAATGAAAAACTGTTTTTT
TRBV5-1	once	TRBJ2-2	NA	CASSSPAGNTGELFF	TGCGCCAGCAGCTCGCCCGCGGGGAACACCGGGGAGCTGTTTTTT
TRBV6-6	NA	TRBJ1-1	NA	CAVQGPNTEAFF	TGTGCCGTACAGGGCCCTAACACTGAAGCTTTCTTT
TRBV5-1	NA	TRBJ2-5	NA	CASSLDSRGETQYF	TGCGCCAGCAGCTTGGACTCACGGGGAGAGACCCAGTACTTC
TRBV6-5	NA	TRBJ2-7	NA	CASSYKLTTSSYEQYF	TGTGCCAGCAGTTATAAGCTGACAACTTCCTCCTACGAGCAGTACTTC
TRBV2	NA	TRBJ1-6	NA	CASKEAKQGNSPLHF	TGTGCCAGCAAAGAGGCGAAACAGGGAAATTCACCCCTCCACTTT
TRBV29-1	few	TRBJ1-5	NA	CSVGNINQPQHF	TGCAGCGTCGGAAACATCAATCAGCCCCAGCATTTT
TRBV7-3	NA	TRBJ2-1	TRBD1	CASSPTPGTGSKFF	TGTGCCAGCAGCCCGACTCCCGGGACAGGGAGCAAGTTCTTC
TRBV4-2	NA	TRBJ2-1	TRBD2	CASSQESSGGTRYNEQFF	TGTGCCAGCAGCCAAGAATCTAGCGGGGGGACCAGATACAATGAGCAGTTCTTC
TRBV6-6	NA	TRBJ1-6	NA	CAGQRQRNDSPLHF	TGTGCCGGCCAAAGACAGCGCAATGATTCACCCCTCCACTTT
TRBV7-8	few	TRBJ2-1	NA	CASSFFSQNTNEQFF	TGTGCCAGCAGCTTTTTTTCCCAGAATACCAATGAGCAGTTCTTC
TRBV27	NA	TRBJ1-6	NA	CASSKTGYNSPLHF	TGTGCCAGCAGTAAGACGGGATATAATTCACCCCTCCACTTT
TRBV5-1	few	TRBJ1-1	TRBD1	CASRTSGGFGEAFF	TGCGCCAGCAGAACATCAGGGGGTTTCGGTGAAGCTTTCTTT
TRBV7-2	NA	TRBJ2-7	NA	CASSLARGNEQYF	TGTGCCAGCAGCTTAGCTCGGGGTAACGAGCAGTACTTC
TRBV30	NA	TRBJ2-2	NA	CAWGSPQTGNTGELFF	TGTGCCTGGGGTTCTCCCCAGACAGGGAACACCGGGGAGCTGTTTTTT
TRBV19	NA	TRBJ1-1	NA	CASSTIGVNTEAFF	TGTGCCAGTAGTACCATAGGGGTGAACACTGAAGCTTTCTTT
TRBV5-6	NA	TRBJ2-7	NA	CASSRSYEQYF	TGTGCCAGCAGCCGCTCCTACGAGCAGTACTTC
TRBV25-1	NA	TRBJ2-1	TRBD2	CASSETSGALYNEQFF	TGTGCCAGCAGTGAGACCAGCGGGGCACTCTACAATGAGCAGTTCTTC
TRBV7-2	NA	TRBJ2-1	TRBD2	CASTLLAGGFRNEQFF	TGTGCCAGCACCCTACTAGCGGGAGGGTTTCGTAATGAGCAGTTCTTC
TRBV9	NA	TRBJ2-7	NA	CASSVARADTYEQYF	TGTGCCAGCAGCGTAGCCAGGGCCGATACCTACGAGCAGTACTTC
TRBV28	NA	TRBJ2-1	TRBD1	CASSSGTGGEQFF	TGTGCCAGCAGTTCCGGGACAGGGGGTGAGCAGTTCTTC
TRBV30	NA	TRBJ2-3	TRBD1	CAWSPRQGTQYF	TGTGCCTGGAGTCCACGACAGGGTACGCAGTATTTT
TRBV13	NA	TRBJ2-7	NA	CASSLGSRASSFYEQYF	TGTGCCAGCAGCTTAGGCTCTCGGGCGTCTTCGTTCTACGAGCAGTACTTC
TRBV5-1	NA	TRBJ1-6	NA	CASSIGSSYNSPLHF	TGCGCCAGCAGCATCGGGAGCTCCTATAATTCACCCCTCCACTTT
TRBV11-2	NA	TRBJ2-2	TRBD2	CASGTSGGARVTGELFF	TGTGCCAGCGGGACTAGCGGGGGGGCTCGGGTAACCGGGGAGCTGTTTTTT
TRBV5-4	NA	TRBJ2-7	NA	CASSSDRYEQYF	TGTGCCAGCAGCTCTGACAGATACGAGCAGTACTTC
TRBV19	NA	TRBJ2-3	NA	CASKIVGSDTQYF	TGTGCCAGCAAAATAGTGGGTTCTGATACGCAGTATTTT
TRBV5-4	once	TRBJ1-2	TRBD1	CASSPDRGGTFYGYTF	TGTGCCAGCAGCCCGGACAGGGGGGGAACCTTTTATGGCTACACCTTC
TRBV5-8	NA	TRBJ2-3	NA	CASSGLLAIVQVTTDTQYF	TGTGCCAGCAGCGGACTCCTTGCGATAGTTCAGGTGACCACAGATACGCAGTATTTT
TRBV5-1	many	TRBJ2-3	NA	CASSLGASTDTQYF	TGCGCCAGCAGCTTAGGGGCGAGCACAGATACGCAGTATTTT
TRBV18	NA	TRBJ1-6	TRBD1	CASSRTGYNSPLHF	TGTGCCAGCTCCCGGACAGGATATAATTCACCCCTCCACTTT
TRBV5-1	NA	TRBJ2-7	TRBD2	CASSLAGGVHEQYF	TGCGCCAGCAGCTTGGCGGGGGGAGTCCACGAGCAGTACTTC
TRBV5-8	NA	TRBJ2-2	NA	CASTPRRVAMMELFF	TGTGCCAGCACCCCGCGGCGGGTAGCCATGATGGAGCTGTTTTTT
TRBV28	NA	TRBJ2-6	TRBD1	CASTRQGAGANVLTF	TGTGCCAGCACGAGACAGGGGGCTGGGGCCAACGTCCTGACTTTC
TRBV11-2	NA	TRBJ2-2	TRBD2	CASSLATSGNTGELFF	TGTGCCAGCAGCTTAGCCACTAGCGGTAACACCGGGGAGCTGTTTTTT
TRBV19	NA	TRBJ1-2	NA	CASSRARYGYTF	TGTGCCAGTAGTAGGGCACGCTATGGCTACACCTTC
TRBV14	NA	TRBJ1-6	NA	CASSQALSRGHNSPLHF	TGTGCCAGCAGCCAAGCCCTGAGCAGGGGACATAATTCACCCCTCCACTTT
TRBV19	few	TRBJ1-1	NA	CASSGKNTEAFF	TGTGCCAGTTCCGGGAAGAACACTGAAGCTTTCTTT
TRBV7-9	NA	TRBJ1-2	TRBD1	CASSVTGDYGYTF	TGTGCCAGCAGCGTGACAGGGGACTATGGCTACACCTTC
TRBV27	once	TRBJ1-1	NA	CASSSNQATEAFF	TGTGCCAGCAGTTCCAATCAGGCTACTGAAGCTTTCTTT
TRBV11-2	NA	TRBJ2-3	TRBD2	CASSPWTSGVADTQYF	TGTGCCAGCAGCCCCTGGACTAGCGGGGTAGCAGATACGCAGTATTTT
TRBV5-4	NA	TRBJ1-2	NA	CASSLAANYGYTF	TGTGCCAGCAGCTTGGCAGCCAACTATGGCTACACCTTC
TRBV5-1	NA	TRBJ2-3	NA	CASSSRSGYTDTQYF	TGCGCCAGCAGCTCTCGTAGCGGCTACACAGATACGCAGTATTTT
TRBV4-3	NA	TRBJ2-7	NA	CASSQGQGHYEQYF	TGCGCCAGCAGCCAAGGCCAGGGCCACTACGAGCAGTACTTC
TRBV7-9	NA	TRBJ2-2	NA	CASNSGSIAGELFF	TGTGCCAGCAACTCCGGGAGTATCGCCGGGGAGCTGTTTTTT
TRBV2	NA	TRBJ2-7	NA	CASTRSYEQYF	TGTGCCAGCACAAGATCATACGAGCAGTACTTC
TRBV10-3	few	TRBJ2-3	TRBD2	CAISDWIKAGADTQYF	TGTGCCATCAGTGATTGGATCAAGGCGGGAGCAGATACGCAGTATTTT
TRBV6-5	NA	TRBJ2-5	TRBD2	CASASSGGSRETQYF	TGTGCCAGCGCTAGTAGCGGGGGGTCGCGAGAGACCCAGTACTTC
TRBV18	NA	TRBJ1-5	NA	CASSPSGASNQPQHF	TGTGCCAGCTCACCTTCAGGCGCTAGCAATCAGCCCCAGCATTTT
TRBV2	NA	TRBJ2-6	NA	CASRLVPSTNVLTF	TGTGCCAGCAGGCTAGTTCCCTCGACCAACGTCCTGACTTTC
TRBV6-1	NA	TRBJ1-5	NA	CASSRYLIENQPQHF	TGTGCCAGCAGTCGTTACCTCATCGAAAATCAGCCCCAGCATTTT